This T cell receptor (delta chain) was sequenced for a study of gamma-delta chains in newborns, infants, children. TCRdb re-called clones from the reads using CATT. The table lists some 11,000 delta-chain clones, approximately 9.5% of them singletons, with 8.8% in the top ten. The junction had 10 bases not matched to a gene; V was cut back by 1 base and J by 0 bases. The CDR3 loop spans 20 amino acids. Germline loops: CDR1 GEAIGNYY, CDR2 EKD. The sequence came from a child who was a newborn, infant or young child, either healthy, febrile or measles-vaccinated (not recorded which). The sequenced material came from blood. The V and J genes are TRDV2 and TRDJ3, with 8 bases matching TRDD3. The CDR3: CACDTTGGPRSSWDTRQMFF. In DNA, the CDR3 is TGTGCCTGTGACACGACTGGGGGCCCCCGAAGCTCCTGGGACACCCGACAGATGTTTTTC.